This TCR beta chain was observed in a study of Graves' ophthalmopathy and Graves' hyperthyroidism. RNA transcripts served as template for amplifying TCR beta CDR3 sequences. Scientists carried out first-round RT-PCR using HTBI primers and then a second-round multiplex PCR. TCRdb re-analysed the multiplex PCR reads in MiXCR, keeping a single row per CDR3 protein. The sample includes about 550,000 distinct CDR3 sequences, under 40% of them seen just once. Participants with hyperthyroidism, aged 18 to 65, were newly diagnosed with under 2 months' duration. V was pared by 3 bases and J by 1 base, with 5 bases of the junction left unmatched. CDR3 size: 16 residues. Germline CDR1 and CDR2: SNHLY and FYNNEI.

The receptor was isolated from an adult man with Graves' hyperthyroidism. This rearrangement joins TRBV2 to TRBJ1-2, with 10 positions matching TRBD1. Sequenced input: peripheral blood or thyroid tissue (not recorded which). CDR3 DNA: TGTGCCAGCAGTGAGCGGACAGGGGGATTTAACTATGGCTACACCTTC. Amino acids: CASSERTGGFNYGYTF.